Listed below are T cell receptor beta chains from one sample, sequenced in a study of T cell repertoires in cytomegalovirus infection. The antigens of these receptors remain unknown. TCRdb re-called the reads through MiXCR, storing one row per CDR3 protein. This sample yields about 700,000 distinct CDR3 sequences, of which roughly 33% are seen a single time; over 15% belongs to the top ten. Sample: cultured PBMCs, taken from culture after CMV antigen stimulation. The receptors here all came from a human donor in good health (CMV status not recorded). Some clones in this sample may be carry-over from other donors' samples. The conserved cysteine and the conserved F or W are not part of the CDR3 here. Fields, in order: V gene, clone size, J gene, CDR3 protein. Size values are once, few and many counts, or a class for expanded clones, and some rows have none.

>TRBV11-2|NA|TRBJ2-5
ASSLTTTQY
>TRBV11-2|few|TRBJ1-1
ASSQHRTEAF
>TRBV7-2|few|TRBJ1-5
ATNQPQH
>TRBV27|NA|TRBJ2-7
ASSLWGHGRDRYEQY
>TRBV7-2|NA|TRBJ2-5
ASSLELAGTQETQY
>TRBV20-1|NA|TRBJ2-1
SAAEGSYNEQF
>TRBV6-2/TRBV6-3|NA|TRBJ2-1
ASSPNPGNNEQF
>TRBV7-9|many|TRBJ1-1
ASSLVLTGRTEAF
>TRBV20-1|NA|TRBJ2-3
SGLADTNTQY
>TRBV7-6|many|TRBJ1-5
ASSPRREFNQPQH
>TRBV6-2/TRBV6-3|NA|TRBJ2-6
ASSGLGSIPT
>TRBV7-8|NA|TRBJ2-2
ASSLARGNRGTGELF
>TRBV6-1|few|TRBJ1-6
ASSDLRRTANNSPLH
>TRBV19|NA|TRBJ2-4
ACTTGSDIAKNIQY
>TRBV19|few|TRBJ2-7
ASSIPGTHYEQY
>TRBV12-3/TRBV12-4|NA|TRBJ1-6
ASNFLSGSPLH